A single sample is the source of the 16 T cell receptor beta chains below, sequenced in a study of T cells in Graves' hyperthyroidism and ophthalmopathy. The investigators amplified TCR beta CDR3 regions from RNA transcripts. When the TCR CDR3 underwent first-round RT-PCR, the HTBI primer set was used. Each CDR3 protein gets one entry after TCRdb re-called the multiplex PCR reads with MiXCR. The sample lists around 570,000 distinct CDR3 sequences; nearly 20% were seen once. Source material: blood. The receptors were gathered from a man aged 40-49 years with Graves' ophthalmopathy.

V is TRBV5-5 and J is TRBJ1-5; TRBD1 matches at 8 bases. Germline V lookup: CDR1 SGHKS, CDR2 YYEKEE (reference sequence). The CDR3 has 13 residues. Trimming took 5 bases from V and 7 from J; bases not matched to a gene: 5. The CDR3 loop reads CASSQDRAQPQHF. CDR3 in DNA: TGTGCCAGCAGTCAGGACAGGGCCCAGCCCCAGCATTTT.

This clonotype occurred many times. V usage is TRBV28 and J usage is TRBJ2-3; no clear D. Germline values: CDR1 MDHEN, CDR2 SYDVKM. V was shortened by 3 bases and J by 3 bases, with 13 bases between the two germline ends. The CDR3 spans 15 residues. In DNA form, the CDR3 reads TGTGCCAGCAGTTTGCAGCCTCCGAGAACAGATACGCAGTATTTT. Amino acid sequence: CASSLQPPRTDTQYF.

In its sample, this clonotype was seen a few times. J is TRBJ1-1 and V is TRBV2; unclear D gene. Germline assignment: CDR1 SNHLY and CDR2 FYNNEI. With 6 bases removed from V and 0 bases from J, the gap between germline ends came to 17 bases. The CDR3 totals 16 residues. The CDR3 DNA is TGTGCCAGCAGCTCGCCCCCCGGGTCTTTGAACACTGAAGCTTTCTTT. As protein: CASSSPPGSLNTEAFF. Full variable domain (remainder filled in from reference TRBV2 and TRBJ1-1): EPEVTQTPSHQVTQMGQEVILRCVPISNHLYFYWYRQILGQKVEFLVSFYNNEISEKSEIFDDQFSVERPDGSNFTLKIRSTKLEDSAMYFCASSSPPGSLNTEAFFGQGTRLTVV.

This chain links TRBV6-1 with TRBJ1-1, with 7 positions matching TRBD1. The V segment lost 8 bases and the J segment 11 bases; nucleotides outside the gene matches: 14. Germline values: CDR1 MNHNS, CDR2 SASEGT. The CDR3 is made up of 13 amino acids. The CDR3 DNA reads as TGTGCCAGCTGCCGGGACAGTATGACCTTGGCTTTCTTT. This gives the protein CASCRDSMTLAFF.

As to this clonotype: At one of its ends the junction is not consistent with the germline gene, which may arise from a read error. V usage is TRBV19 and J usage is TRBJ1-1; unclear D gene. CDR1 and CDR2 from the germline V gene are LNHDA and SQIVND (reference sequence). The CDR3 length is 11 residues. CDR3 DNA sequence: TGTGCCAGTAGAATAGGACCAGAGGCTTTCTTT. It specifies CASRIGPEAFF.

This clonotype was picked up many times. The chain couples TRBV5-1 to TRBJ1-1; 9 nucleotides match TRBD1. V was pared by 4 bases and J by 3 bases, with 7 bases of the junction left unmatched. This CDR3 has 15 amino acids. The germline V gene has CDR1 SGHRS and CDR2 YFSETQ. The CDR3 DNA follows: TGCGCCAGCAGCGATTCGACAGGGGGTGACACTGAAGCTTTCTTT. It translates to CASSDSTGGDTEAFF.

J is TRBJ2-7 and V is TRBV6-5; D is unclear. The germline V gene encodes CDR1 MNHEY and CDR2 SVGAGI. Trimming took off 0 bases at V and 2 bases at J, with 8 bases between the two ends. The CDR3 loop spans 14 amino acids. In nucleotides, the CDR3 is TGTGCCAGCAGTTACTCGCGCGGAACCTACGAGCAGTACTTC. The encoded protein is CASSYSRGTYEQYF.

The rearrangement uses TRBV2 and TRBJ1-2, with D possibly TRBD1 on 6 matching bases. Germline CDR1 and CDR2: SNHLY and FYNNEI. This CDR3 is 16 amino acids long. The V end was cut by 6 bases, the J end by 4 bases, with 21 bases between. Here the CDR3 DNA reads TGTGCCAGCAGCTTGGGCCTCAGGGGCGAGAGCTATGGCTACACCTTC. Translated: CASSLGLRGESYGYTF.

This clonotype showed up many times. The chain couples TRBV14 to TRBJ2-3, with 8 bases matching TRBD1. The CDR3 is 15 residues long. Per germline, CDR1 SGHDN and CDR2 FVKESK. V dropped 2 bases and J dropped 2; count of bases not matched to a gene: 3. CDR3 protein: CASSQRTGTTDTQYF. The CDR3 DNA sequence: TGTGCCAGCAGCCAACGGACAGGGACCACAGATACGCAGTATTTT.

This clonotype came up many times. V is TRBV7-2 and J is TRBJ2-3, with TRBD2 as a possible D gene (6 bases). The CDR3 runs 15 residues. V dropped 6 bases and J dropped 0 bases, with 13 bases sitting between them. CDR1 is SGHTA and CDR2 is FQGNSA in the germline V gene. Written as DNA, the CDR3 is TGTGCCAGCAGTCAGACTAGAACTAGCACAGATACGCAGTATTTT. This encodes CASSQTRTSTDTQYF.

This clonotype was recorded many times. This chain joins TRBV30 and TRBJ1-4; 12 bases are shared with TRBD1. Looked up from germline, CDR1 is GTSNPN and CDR2 is SVGIG (reference sequence). There are 14 residues in the CDR3. The V segment lost 2 bases and the J segment 9 bases; nucleotides outside the gene matches: 4. The chain's CDR3 is CAWSRGQGAKKLFF. The CDR3 DNA follows: TGTGCCTGGAGTAGGGGACAGGGGGCGAAAAAACTGTTTTTT.

This clonotype was seen repeatedly, ten times or more. A read error may account for a junction end that differs from germline. The V gene is TRBV3-1, the J gene TRBJ2-3, with TRBD1 matching 9 bases. The CDR3 covers 15 residues. Germline lookup yields CDR1 LGHDT and CDR2 YNNKEL (reference sequence). DNA of the CDR3: TGCGCCAGCAGCCAGGGACAGGGTCGTACGGATACGCAGTATTTT. Translating it yields CASSQGQGRTDTQYF.

This clonotype has at least ten counts. The J gene is TRBJ1-5, the V gene TRBV20-1; the D is unclear. The V gene's germline CDR1 is DFQATT and CDR2 SNEGSKA (reference sequence). V lost 0 bases and J 2 bases, leaving 14 bases between the germline ends. The CDR3 loop spans 16 amino acids. CDR3 loop: CSARESKGKGNQPQHF. The CDR3 DNA is TGCAGTGCTAGAGAGAGCAAGGGAAAGGGCAATCAGCCCCAGCATTTT.

This chain uses TRBV9 with TRBJ2-2, with TRBD2 matching over 10 bases. The CDR3 covers 16 residues. Germline CDR1 and CDR2: SGDLS and YYNGEE. V trimming: 5 bases; J trimming: 0 bases; junction bases outside the gene matches: 4. The CDR3 DNA reads TGTGCCAGCAGAGAAGGACTAGCGGCGAACACCGGGGAGCTGTTTTTT. Its protein is CASREGLAANTGELFF.

This clonotype has at least ten counts. The J gene is TRBJ2-7, the V gene TRBV5-1; 7 nucleotides align to TRBD1. Germline V gene lookup returns CDR1 SGHRS and CDR2 YFSETQ. Germline trimming cut 2 bases from V and 1 base from J; bases unmatched to any gene: 3. This CDR3 is built from 14 residues. CDR3 bases: TGCGCCAGCAGCTTACCGACAGGGTCCTACGAGCAGTACTTC. This encodes CASSLPTGSYEQYF.

This chain uses TRBV5-1 with TRBJ1-3; D unresolved. Trimming removed 0 bases from V and 0 bases from J, with 4 bases in between. Germline CDR1 SGHRS, CDR2 YFSETQ. The CDR3 consists of 14 residues. The CDR3 sequence: CASSLDPSGNTIYF. The CDR3 DNA reads TGCGCCAGCAGCTTGGACCCCTCTGGAAACACCATATATTTT.